This TCR beta chain was sequenced for a study of shared T cell receptors in the human thymus. Repertoires were generated with immunoSEQ multiplex PCR, while TCRdb's copy carries only in-frame clones and drops some. The sample yields about 380,000 clones, 85% to 95% seen once. The CDR3 extends over 16 amino acids. The germline V gene has CDR1 LNHDA and CDR2 SQIVND (reference sequence). V lost 4 bases and J 0 bases, leaving 16 bases between the germline ends. The sample holds one count of this clone. The rearrangement joins TRBV19 to TRBJ2-7; tentative D call: TRBD2 (6 bases). Material: thymocytes. The receptor comes from a human donor. CDR3 DNA sequence: TGTGCCAGTAGTACCCCCGGGAATAGCGGCTCCTACGAGCAGTACTTC. Its translation: CASSTPGNSGSYEQYF.